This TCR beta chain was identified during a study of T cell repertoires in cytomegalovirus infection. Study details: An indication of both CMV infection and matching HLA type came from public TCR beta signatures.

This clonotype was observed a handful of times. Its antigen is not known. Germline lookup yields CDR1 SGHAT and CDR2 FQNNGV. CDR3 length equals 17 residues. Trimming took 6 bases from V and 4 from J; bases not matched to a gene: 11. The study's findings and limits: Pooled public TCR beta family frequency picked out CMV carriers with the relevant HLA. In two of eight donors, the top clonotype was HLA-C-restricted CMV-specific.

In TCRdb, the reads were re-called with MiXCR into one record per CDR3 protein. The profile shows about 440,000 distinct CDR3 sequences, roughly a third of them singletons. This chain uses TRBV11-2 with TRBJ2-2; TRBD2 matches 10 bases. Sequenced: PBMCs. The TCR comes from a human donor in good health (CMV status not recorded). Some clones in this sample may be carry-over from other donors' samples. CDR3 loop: CASRSLRTSGSTGELFF. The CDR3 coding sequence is TGTGCCAGCAGGTCCCTGAGGACTAGCGGTAGCACCGGGGAGCTGTTTTTT.